These 30 T cell receptor beta chains share one sample of origin, sequenced in a study of PD-1 blockade in mismatch repair-deficient tumors. Here immunoSEQ multiplex PCR was the method, and the copy in TCRdb shows in-frame clones only, minus some. The table has around 9,600 clones, more than 75% seen once. Time point described: approximately ten-day in vitro stimulation with candidate mutation-associated neoantigen peptide 1. No cognate antigen is known for these TCRs. The sequences come from cells cultured in vitro, collected from a patient treated with pembrolizumab. The receptors come from an adult with mismatch repair-deficient cancer.

The CDR3 protein is CASRDYESEYF. CDR3 coding DNA: TGTGCCAGCCGGGACTACGAGTCGGAGTACTTC. The chain joins TRBV18 to TRBJ2-7, with 7 positions matching TRBD2. Per the germline V gene, CDR1 is KGHSH and CDR2 is LQKENI. There are 11 residues in the CDR3. Unmatched junction bases numbered 9, after V lost 8 bases and J lost 11 bases.

CDR3 in DNA: TGCGCCAGCTCTTGGACCGAGGGTGAAAAACTGTTTTTT. As protein: CASSWTEGEKLFF. The V and J genes are TRBV4-1 and TRBJ1-4, with D unclear. Deletions cut 8 bases from V and 7 bases from J, with 14 bases between. The CDR3 sequence is 13 residues long. Germline CDR1 MGHRA, CDR2 YSYEKL.

This sequence joins TRBV7-9 and TRBJ2-3; tentative D call: TRBD2 (6 bases). V lost 4 bases, J lost 1 base, and 12 bases lay in between. The CDR3 totals 15 residues. Germline-derived CDR1 and CDR2 are SEHNR and FQNEAQ (reference sequence). This CDR3 reads CASSSRLEGTDTQYF. The DNA of the CDR3 is TGTGCCAGCAGCTCGCGACTAGAGGGCACAGATACGCAGTATTTT.

This chain links TRBV11-3 with TRBJ1-1; D remains unclear. CDR1 and CDR2 (germline): SGHNT, YENEEA. This CDR3 is built from 14 residues. The V end was cut by 0 bases, the J end by 6 bases, with 11 bases between. CDR3: CASSLDIERSEAFF. CDR3 DNA sequence: TGTGCCAGCAGCTTAGATATAGAAAGGTCTGAAGCTTTCTTT.

This clone was seen once. This chain connects TRBV6-1 to TRBJ2-3; D gene unclear. Germline CDR1 MNHNS, CDR2 SASEGT. Trimming took off 1 base at V and 0 bases at J, with 5 bases between the two ends. This CDR3 contains 14 residues. The CDR3, as DNA: TGTGCCAGCAGTGAAGACATGAGCACAGATACGCAGTATTTT. Amino acid sequence: CASSEDMSTDTQYF.

This sequence joins TRBV2 and TRBJ2-5; D might be TRBD1 (5 bases). V was shortened by 3 bases and J by 5 bases, with 13 bases between the two germline ends. CDR3 length: 14 amino acids. Germline V gene data show CDR1 as SNHLY and CDR2 as FYNNEI. The CDR3 DNA reads as TGTGCCAGCAGTGACAGGGAAGGAACGGAGACCCAGTACTTC. It specifies CASSDREGTETQYF.

The gene calls are TRBV28 and TRBJ2-7, with D tentatively TRBD2 (7 bases). The CDR3 is 16 residues long. V was cut by 1 base and J by 2 bases, with 15 bases left in between. Germline V CDR1 and CDR2: MDHEN, SYDVKM. The CDR3 loop reads CASSLSWGGRPYEQYF. DNA for the CDR3: TGTGCCAGCAGTTTATCCTGGGGGGGGCGCCCCTACGAGCAGTACTTC.

The chain links TRBV7-6 to TRBJ2-2; a possible D gene is TRBD2 (5 bases). The germline V gene has CDR1 SGHVS and CDR2 FNYEAQ. The CDR3 runs to 17 residues. V dropped 0 bases and J dropped 6 bases, with 17 bases sitting between them. CDR3 in DNA: TGTGCCAGCAGCTTAGCGCTCAGCACGGGGTCGGCCGGGGAGCTGTTTTTT. This gives the protein CASSLALSTGSAGELFF. The variable domain in full, with the rest retrieved from reference TRBV7-6 and TRBJ2-2, is GAGVSQSPRYKVTKRGQDVALRCDPISGHVSLYWYRQALGQGPEFLTYFNYEAQQDKSGLPNDRFSAERPEGSISTLTIQRTEQRDSAMYRCASSLALSTGSAGELFFGEGSRLTVL.

Here the CDR3 DNA reads TGTGCCAGCAGGTCCGGACAGGGAGGAGAGCAGTACTTC. This sequence encodes CASRSGQGGEQYF. V and J are TRBV7-9 and TRBJ2-7, with 8 bases aligning to TRBD1. Germline CDR1 and CDR2: SEHNR and FQNEAQ (reference sequence). CDR3 size: 13 residues. The V segment lost 6 bases and the J segment 7 bases; nucleotides outside the gene matches: 8.

This chain joins TRBV2 and TRBJ1-5; D may be TRBD1 (6 bases). The CDR3 has 13 amino acids. Germline CDR1 SNHLY, CDR2 FYNNEI. Trimming removed 7 bases from V and 2 bases from J, with 9 bases in between. CDR3 region: CASIGGGNQPQHF. The CDR3 bases are TGTGCCAGCATAGGGGGAGGCAATCAGCCCCAGCATTTT.

The chain links TRBV2 to TRBJ2-1; D unclear. CDR3 length equals 11 residues. Germline-derived CDR1 and CDR2 are SNHLY and FYNNEI. Deletions cut 4 bases from V and 14 bases from J, with 12 bases between. This chain's CDR3 is CASSGEVTEFF. CDR3 DNA: TGTGCCAGCAGTGGCGAAGTCACAGAGTTCTTC.

The CDR3 DNA reads TGTGCCAGCAGTGTCGCGCAGGGGGGGTACGAGCAGTACTTC. This gives the protein CASSVAQGGYEQYF. The chain couples TRBV6-1 to TRBJ2-7, with D perhaps given as TRBD1 or TRBD2 (7 bases each). The germline CDR1 and CDR2 sequences are MNHNS and SASEGT. The CDR3 is 14 residues long. The V and J ends lost 4 bases and 4 bases respectively, with 14 bases between them.

This clone has only one observation. The chain has TRBV19 and TRBJ1-2; tentatively, D is TRBD1 (5 bases). V shed 7 bases and J shed 0 bases, with 15 bases lying between them. The CDR3 is 15 amino acids. Germline V CDR1 and CDR2: LNHDA, SQIVND (reference sequence). CDR3 DNA sequence: TGTGCCAGTACCCCATCGACAGCTCCTAACTATGGCTACACCTTC. The encoded protein is CASTPSTAPNYGYTF.

This chain connects TRBV5-6 to TRBJ2-7; D gene uncertain. The CDR3 runs to 16 residues. Germline loops: CDR1 SGHDT, CDR2 YYEEEE. The V and J ends lost 0 bases and 1 base respectively, with 14 bases between them. The CDR3 DNA follows: TGTGCCAGCAGCTTGGGTGGTAGCCTCCTATCCTACGAGCAGTACTTC. Its protein product is CASSLGGSLLSYEQYF. Looking up the rest from reference TRBV5-6 and TRBJ2-7 gives the full variable domain: DAGVTQSPTHLIKTRGQQVTLRCSPKSGHDTVSWYQQALGQGPQFIFQYYEEEERQRGNFPDRFSGHQFPNYSSELNVNALLLGDSALYLCASSLGGSLLSYEQYFGPGTRLTVT.

This chain joins TRBV7-9 and TRBJ1-3; the D gene is possibly TRBD1 (6 bases). This CDR3 spans 19 amino acids. Germline V gene sequence: CDR1 SEHNR, CDR2 FQNEAQ (reference sequence). Deletions cut 6 bases from V and 0 bases from J, with 24 bases between. CDR3 in DNA: TGTGCCAGCAGGGGCCCGGACAGCTGGACGTCTAGCTCTGGAAACACCATATATTTT. Translation gives CASRGPDSWTSSSGNTIYF.

This chain joins TRBV28 and TRBJ1-4; perhaps TRBD1 as D (5 bases). The CDR3 is 18 amino acids. The V gene's germline CDR1 is MDHEN and CDR2 SYDVKM. With 4 bases removed from V and 1 base from J, the gap between germline ends came to 19 bases. CDR3 coding DNA: TGTGCCAGCAGTTCCCCATTTGGGGCGGACATAACTAATGAAAAACTGTTTTTT. Translation gives CASSSPFGADITNEKLFF.

V is TRBV5-1 and J is TRBJ2-1; D tentatively reads TRBD1 or TRBD2 (5 bases each). CDR3 size: 16 residues. V was cut by 4 bases and J by 3 bases, with 17 bases left in between. CDR1 is SGHRS, CDR2 YFSETQ, per germline. This chain's CDR3 is CASSPTSGGNYNEQFF. Written as DNA, the CDR3 is TGCGCCAGCAGCCCAACGTCTGGGGGTAACTACAATGAGCAGTTCTTC. The variable domain in full, with the rest retrieved from reference TRBV5-1 and TRBJ2-1, is KAGVTQTPRYLIKTRGQQVTLSCSPISGHRSVSWYQQTPGQGLQFLFEYFSETQRNKGNFPGRFSGRQFSNSRSEMNVSTLELGDSALYLCASSPTSGGNYNEQFFGPGTRLTVL.

J is TRBJ2-3 and V is TRBV20-1; D remains unclear. CDR1 is DFQATT, CDR2 SNEGSKA, per germline (reference sequence). Trimming removed 6 bases from V and 10 bases from J, with 14 bases in between. This CDR3 has 11 residues. In DNA, the CDR3 is TGCAGTGCCGCCCACCTAGAATCGCAGTATTTT. As protein: CSAAHLESQYF.

J is TRBJ1-3 and V is TRBV10-3, with 7 positions matching TRBD1. The CDR3 is made up of 14 amino acids. CDR1 ENHRY and CDR2 SYGVKD come from the germline V gene. The V and J ends lost 2 bases and 2 bases, in that order; junction bases with no gene match: 0. The CDR3 spells CAISEGTAGNTIYF. In nucleotides, the CDR3 is TGTGCCATCAGTGAGGGGACAGCTGGAAACACCATATATTTT.

The rearrangement joins TRBV7-9 to TRBJ2-5, with 9 bases aligning to TRBD2. CDR3 length: 17 residues. Losses at the gene ends were 1 base for V and 6 bases for J; bases not matched to a gene: 12. Per germline, CDR1 SEHNR and CDR2 FQNEAQ (reference sequence). The CDR3 region has the DNA TGTGCCAGCAGCTTAGAGTTCTCGCGGGAGGGCCGGAAGACCCAGTACTTC. It yields the protein CASSLEFSREGRKTQYF.

V usage is TRBV7-3 and J usage is TRBJ2-1; 7 bases are a match to TRBD2. This CDR3 comprises 13 residues. With V trimmed by 5 bases and J by 10 bases, 8 bases remained unmatched. Looked up from germline, CDR1 is SGHTA and CDR2 is FQGTGA. The DNA for the CDR3 is TGTGCCAGCAGCACGAGCGGGACCGCGGAGCAGTTCTTC. Protein: CASSTSGTAEQFF.

This clone was detected a few times. The chain joins TRBV4-1 to TRBJ2-7, with D perhaps matching TRBD1 or TRBD2 (6 bases each). CDR3 length equals 13 residues. The germline V gene encodes CDR1 MGHRA and CDR2 YSYEKL. V lost 0 bases and J lost 6, with 9 bases in between. CDR3: CASSQDRGLEQYF. The CDR3 DNA reads TGCGCCAGCAGCCAAGACCGGGGGCTCGAGCAGTACTTC.

This rearrangement joins TRBV25-1 to TRBJ2-2, with D perhaps matching TRBD2 (6 bases). Germline CDR1 and CDR2: MGHDK and SYGVNS. Trimming stripped 9 bases from V and 8 bases from J, with 13 bases between. This CDR3 is built from 12 residues. The CDR3 DNA reads as TGTGCCAGTCGGGAGTTTATTGGGGAGCTGTTTTTT. This translates into CASREFIGELFF.

The genes are TRBV29-1 and TRBJ1-2; 12 bases map to TRBD1. This CDR3 is built from 15 residues. Germline values: CDR1 SQVTM, CDR2 ANQGSEA. V trimming: 0 bases; J trimming: 4 bases; junction bases outside the gene matches: 3. CDR3 protein: CSVEEGTGGPYGYTF. In DNA form, the CDR3 reads TGCAGCGTTGAAGAAGGGACAGGGGGCCCCTATGGCTACACCTTC.

This chain links TRBV2 with TRBJ1-1; a possible D gene is TRBD1 (6 bases). V shed 7 bases and J shed 1 base, with 10 bases lying between them. The CDR3 extends over 13 amino acids. CDR1 and CDR2 from the germline V gene are SNHLY and FYNNEI. CDR3 sequence reads: CASNGQSNTEAFF. DNA for the CDR3: TGTGCCAGCAACGGACAGTCGAACACTGAAGCTTTCTTT.

This chain joins TRBV2 and TRBJ2-7, with D perhaps matching TRBD2 (6 bases). The CDR3 is 16 amino acids. Trimming pared 4 bases from V and 4 bases from J, leaving 20 bases between. Germline V gene data show CDR1 as SNHLY and CDR2 as FYNNEI. The CDR3: CASSGSTPGGGYEQYF. The CDR3 DNA is TGTGCCAGCAGTGGCTCGACTCCCGGGGGAGGATACGAGCAGTACTTC.

The V call is TRBV27, the J call TRBJ2-7; 8 nucleotides line up with TRBD1. The CDR3 length is 13 residues. Germline lookup yields CDR1 MNHEY and CDR2 SMNVEV (reference sequence). Trimming removed 7 bases from V and 2 bases from J; junction bases left unmatched: 4. CDR3 amino acids: CASTTTGAYEQYF. In DNA, the CDR3 is TGTGCCAGCACTACGACAGGGGCCTACGAGCAGTACTTC.

This rearrangement joins TRBV6-5 to TRBJ1-3; D is ambiguous. The CDR3 length is 13 residues. With 4 bases removed from V and 2 bases from J, the gap between germline ends came to 6 bases. Germline loops: CDR1 MNHEY, CDR2 SVGAGI. The CDR3 DNA reads TGTGCCAGCAGTTTCAAAGCTGGAAACACCATATATTTT. Residues: CASSFKAGNTIYF.

The CDR3 is CASSRPAGGTDTQYF. CDR3 DNA sequence: TGCGCCAGCAGTCGGCCAGCGGGAGGGACAGATACGCAGTATTTT. V usage is TRBV5-1 and J usage is TRBJ2-3; the match to TRBD2 covers 10 bases. V was pared by 5 bases and J by 3 bases, with 6 bases of the junction left unmatched. The germline gives CDR1 SGHRS, CDR2 YFSETQ. CDR3 length: 15 amino acids.

The chain carries TRBV28 and TRBJ2-3; 15 positions agree with TRBD2. The germline CDR1 and CDR2 sequences are MDHEN and SYDVKM. The length of the CDR3 is 15 residues. Trimming cost V 6 bases and J 6 bases; bases outside gene matches: 4. CDR3 bases: TGTGCCAGCAGGAGGGGGACTAGCGGGAGGGATACGCAGTATTTT. Encoded protein: CASRRGTSGRDTQYF. The full variable domain, with the rest looked up from reference TRBV28 and TRBJ2-3, is DVKVTQSSRYLVKRTGEKVFLECVQDMDHENMFWYRQDPGLGLRLIYFSYDVKMKEKGDIPEGYSVSREKKERFSLILESASTNQTSMYLCASRRGTSGRDTQYFGPGTRLTVL.